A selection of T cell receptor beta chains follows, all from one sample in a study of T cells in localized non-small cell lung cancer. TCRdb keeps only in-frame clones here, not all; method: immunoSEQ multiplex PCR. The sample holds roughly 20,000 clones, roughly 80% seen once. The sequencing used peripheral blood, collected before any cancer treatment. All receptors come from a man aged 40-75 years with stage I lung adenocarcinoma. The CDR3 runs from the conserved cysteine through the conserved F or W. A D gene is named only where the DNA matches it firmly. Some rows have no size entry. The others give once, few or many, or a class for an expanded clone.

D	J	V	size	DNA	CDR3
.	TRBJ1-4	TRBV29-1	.	TGCAGCGTTGGATGGACTAATGAAAAACTGTTTTTT	CSVGWTNEKLFF
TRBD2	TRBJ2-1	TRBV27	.	TGTGCCAGCAGGCAGACTAGCGGGGGGACCGGTGAGCAGTTCTTC	CASRQTSGGTGEQFF
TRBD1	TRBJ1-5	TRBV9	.	TGTGCCAGCCCGGACCGGGACAGGGGCTGCCAGCCCCAGCATTTT	CASPDRDRGCQPQHF
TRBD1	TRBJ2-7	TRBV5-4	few	TGTGCCAGCAGCGCCAGGGGGACCTCCTACGAGCAGTACTTC	CASSARGTSYEQYF
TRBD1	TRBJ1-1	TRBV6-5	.	TGTGCCAGCAGTTACACGGACAGGGGGACTGAAGCTTTCTTT	CASSYTDRGTEAFF
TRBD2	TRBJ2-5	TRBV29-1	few	TGCAGCGGACTAGCGGGGGGGGAGACCCAGTACTTC	CSGLAGGETQYF
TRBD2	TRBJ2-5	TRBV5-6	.	TGTGCCAGCAGCCCGGCTAGCGGGCTTAAAGAGACCCAGTACTTC	CASSPASGLKETQYF
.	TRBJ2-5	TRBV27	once	TGTGCCAGCAGTGCCGGTATGGTCGCAGGGGTTGCCCAGTACTTC	CASSAGMVAGVAQYF
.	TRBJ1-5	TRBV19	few	TGTGCCAGTAGTCCCGACAGCGTTCAGCCCCAGCATTTT	CASSPDSVQPQHF
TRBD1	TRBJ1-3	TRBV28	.	TGTGCCAGCAGGTCTGACAGGGTCCCTGGAAACACCATATATTTT	CASRSDRVPGNTIYF
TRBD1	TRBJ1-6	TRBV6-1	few	TGTGCCAGCAGCCGGGACAGGGGCGTTTCACCCCTCCACTTT	CASSRDRGVSPLHF
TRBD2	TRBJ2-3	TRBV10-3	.	TGTGCCATCAAGGCGGAACTAGCGGGGCCCACTAGCACAGATACGCAGTATTTT	CAIKAELAGPTSTDTQYF
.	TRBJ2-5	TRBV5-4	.	TGTGCCAGCAGCAATGCGGCGGTCCAAGAGACCCAGTACTTC	CASSNAAVQETQYF
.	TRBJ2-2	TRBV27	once	TGTGCCAGCAGTCGAAACGGCGCTCTGGCCGGGGAGCTGTTTTTT	CASSRNGALAGELFF
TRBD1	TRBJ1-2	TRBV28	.	TGTGCCAGCACCTTAATTGGGATGCGGACAGGGGCTGACTATGGCTACACCTTC	CASTLIGMRTGADYGYTF
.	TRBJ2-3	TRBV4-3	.	TGCGCCAGCAGCCAAGATTTATCGCAAGGCTTAGGCAGGTGGTTTTTT	CASSQDLSQGLGRWFF
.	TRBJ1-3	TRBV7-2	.	TGTGCCAGCAGCTCTAGTGGGGGCACCTCTGGAAACACCATATATTTT	CASSSSGGTSGNTIYF
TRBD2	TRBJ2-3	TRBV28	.	TGTGCCAGCGCCGCCGGGGGGGTTTTAACAGATACGCAGTATTTT	CASAAGGVLTDTQYF
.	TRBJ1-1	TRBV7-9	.	TGTGCCAGCAGCTTAGGGGCCGGCACTGAAGCTTTCTTT	CASSLGAGTEAFF
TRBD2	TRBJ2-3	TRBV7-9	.	TGTGCCAGCAGCTTATATCCTAGCGGGAGAGTAGTAGATACGCAGTATTTT	CASSLYPSGRVVDTQYF
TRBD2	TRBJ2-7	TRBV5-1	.	TGCGCCAGCAGCCCGCGTAGCGGGAGCTCCTACGAGCAGTACTTC	CASSPRSGSSYEQYF
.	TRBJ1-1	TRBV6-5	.	TGTGCCAGCAGCCCCGGATCTAGGGTAGCTTTCTTT	CASSPGSRVAFF